The T cell receptor beta chain described here comes from a study of cytomegalovirus exposure and HLA in healthy donors. Germline CDR1 and CDR2: LNHDA and SQIVND (reference sequence). The CDR3 sequence is 14 residues long. V lost 3 bases and J 1 base, leaving 9 bases between the germline ends. PCR involved 60 Vbeta and 13 Jbeta primers. Clones were read by immunoSEQ multiplex PCR, and TCRdb kept only the in-frame ones, dropping some. This table has approximately 150,000 clones, approximately 80% appearing once. Remarks on this clone: This specimen includes other DNA sequences encoding the same CDR3.

Sequenced material: PBMCs. This clonotype was sampled from a woman in her thirties in good health and CMV-seronegative. The genes are TRBV19 and TRBJ1-1; no firm D call. CDR3 in amino acids: CASSIATGNTEAFF. The CDR3 DNA reads as TGTGCCAGTAGTATCGCTACGGGGAACACTGAAGCTTTCTTT.